Shown below are 32 T cell receptor beta chains from a single sample sequenced in a study of T cell repertoires in cytomegalovirus infection. TCRdb analysed the reads with MiXCR anew, one entry per CDR3 protein. The table shows some 350,000 distinct CDR3 sequences, with around a third occurring only once. Their antigen targets remain unknown. Specimen: cultured PBMCs, collected from culture after CMV antigen stimulation. These receptors were collected from a human donor in good health (CMV status not recorded). Some clones in this sample may be carry-over from other donors' samples.

The CDR3, as DNA: TGTGCCAGCAGTATCGGGGGGCTTAGCAATCAGCCCCAGCATTTT. It translates to CASSIGGLSNQPQHF. This chain links TRBV2 with TRBJ1-5; D possibly corresponds to TRBD1 (6 bases). Per germline, CDR1 SNHLY and CDR2 FYNNEI. This CDR3 comprises 15 residues. With 5 bases removed from V and 0 bases from J, the gap between germline ends came to 11 bases.

This clonotype has only a few counts. This sequence joins TRBV7-6 and TRBJ2-7; D possibly corresponds to TRBD1 (5 bases). The V gene's germline CDR1 is SGHVS and CDR2 FNYEAQ. The V end was cut by 7 bases, the J end by 0 bases, with 7 bases between. This CDR3 has 12 amino acids. DNA of the CDR3: TGTGCCAGCACCGACAGCTCCTACGAGCAGTACTTC. It translates to CASTDSSYEQYF.

This clonotype appeared a few times. The V gene is TRBV4-1, the J gene TRBJ2-7; TRBD2 is a possible D gene (5 bases). The ends were cut back, 0 bases at V and 5 bases at J, with 14 bases in the middle. The CDR3 loop spans 15 amino acids. CDR1 is MGHRA, CDR2 YSYEKL, per germline. In DNA, the CDR3 is TGCGCCAGCAGCCAAGATTGGACTTCAACTCACGAGCAGTACTTC. Amino acid sequence: CASSQDWTSTHEQYF.

The sample holds a few counts of this clonotype. CDR3 coding DNA: TGTGCCAGCACTCCGGGACAGGCGTATGGCTACACCTTC. Translating it yields CASTPGQAYGYTF. This chain connects TRBV12-3 or TRBV12-4 to TRBJ1-2; TRBD1 matches 8 bases. The CDR3 loop spans 13 amino acids. The ends lost 7 bases at V and 5 bases at J; junction bases unmatched: 6.

This clonotype was seen only a few times. The chain recombines TRBV12-3 or TRBV12-4 with TRBJ1-5, with unresolved D. The germline V and J ends were trimmed by 3 bases and 5 bases, with 8 bases remaining between them. There are 13 residues in the CDR3. This CDR3 reads CASSLIPHQPQHF. CDR3 nucleotides: TGTGCCAGCAGTTTGATCCCACATCAGCCCCAGCATTTT.

J is TRBJ2-1 and V is TRBV7-4; D may be TRBD1 or TRBD2 (5 bases each). V was shortened by 5 bases and J by 4 bases, with 9 bases between the two germline ends. There are 13 residues in the CDR3. Per germline, CDR1 SGHVT and CDR2 SQSDAQ. The CDR3 spells CASSRDQYNEQFF. In nucleotides, the CDR3 is TGTGCCAGCAGCCGGGACCAATACAATGAGCAGTTCTTC.

This chain connects TRBV4-1 to TRBJ1-3; D gene unclear. Trimming shortened V by 1 base and J by 0 bases, and 16 bases separated the two germline ends. Germline CDR1 MGHRA, CDR2 YSYEKL. This CDR3 region has 18 residues. CDR3 coding DNA: TGCGCCAGCAGCCAAGCCCACACCTTTTCTAGCTCTGGAAACACCATATATTTT. This gives the protein CASSQAHTFSSSGNTIYF.

In this sample, this clonotype turned up a few times. The chain recombines TRBV6-6 with TRBJ1-1; D may be TRBD1 (5 bases). This CDR3 comprises 14 residues. V was cut by 2 bases and J by 0 bases, with 7 bases left in between. The germline V gene has CDR1 MNHNY and CDR2 SVGAGI (reference sequence). CDR3: CASSYDSVNTEAFF. CDR3 sequence (DNA): TGTGCCAGCAGTTACGACAGTGTGAACACTGAAGCTTTCTTT.

V gene TRBV18 combines with J gene TRBJ1-5; D is unclear. Per the germline V gene, CDR1 is KGHSH and CDR2 is LQKENI. V was trimmed by 0 bases and J by 0 bases, leaving 12 bases between them. The CDR3 covers 17 residues. In DNA, the CDR3 is TGTGCCAGCTCACCACCGGTTACCTTTTATAGCAATCAGCCCCAGCATTTT. Its protein product is CASSPPVTFYSNQPQHF.

This clonotype was observed a few times. The chain is built from TRBV24-1 and TRBJ2-1, with 7 bases aligning to TRBD2. This CDR3 spans 16 amino acids. Germline assignment: CDR1 KGHDR and CDR2 SFDVKD. With V trimmed by 2 bases and J by 2 bases, 5 bases remained unmatched. The CDR3, as DNA: TGTGCCACCAGTGATTGGGGGAGGGCAACCTACAATGAGCAGTTCTTC. Translation: CATSDWGRATYNEQFF.

The gene calls are TRBV7-2 and TRBJ2-3, with D unclear. V lost 4 bases and J 6 bases, leaving 8 bases between the germline ends. The germline V gene has CDR1 SGHTA and CDR2 FQGNSA. This CDR3 is built from 12 residues. The CDR3 DNA follows: TGTGCCAGCAGCTCGTTCGCTGATACGCAGTATTTT. As protein: CASSSFADTQYF. The full variable domain, rest sourced from reference TRBV7-2 and TRBJ2-3, is GAGVSQSPSNKVTEKGKDVELRCDPISGHTALYWYRQSLGQGLEFLIYFQGNSAPDKSGLPSDRFSAERTGGSVSTLTIQRTQQEDSAVYLCASSSFADTQYFGPGTRLTVL.

The V and J genes are TRBV7-9 and TRBJ1-1; no clear D gene. V lost 2 bases and J 6 bases, leaving 16 bases between the germline ends. The CDR3 has 15 amino acids. Germline V gene data show CDR1 as SEHNR and CDR2 as FQNEAQ (reference sequence). The CDR3 DNA reads as TGTGCCAGCAGCTTAAAACGGCCTTTGGGCTCTGAAGCTTTCTTT. It is translated as CASSLKRPLGSEAFF.

The gene calls are TRBV4-1 and TRBJ2-5; 7 bases match TRBD2. The V and J ends lost 3 bases and 3 bases, in that order; junction bases with no gene match: 10. The CDR3 is 16 residues long. Germline assignment: CDR1 MGHRA and CDR2 YSYEKL. This CDR3 reads CASSHGRLAGKETQYF. CDR3 coding DNA: TGCGCCAGCAGCCATGGTCGACTAGCCGGAAAAGAGACCCAGTACTTC.

This clonotype was seen repeatedly, ten times or more. The CDR3 spells CASSLVLAGGLGTDTQYF. CDR3 bases: TGTGCCAGCAGCTTAGTATTGGCGGGAGGGTTGGGCACAGATACGCAGTATTTT. The V call is TRBV7-2, the J call TRBJ2-3; 9 nucleotides line up with TRBD2. J lost 1 base, V lost 1 base, and 9 bases had no gene match. Germline values: CDR1 SGHTA, CDR2 FQGNSA. The CDR3 loop spans 18 amino acids.

This clonotype came up a few times. The rearrangement joins TRBV7-3 to TRBJ1-3; 10 bases are shared with TRBD1. Germline V gene data show CDR1 as SGHTA and CDR2 as FQGTGA. The CDR3 is 19 residues long. Losses at the gene ends were 1 base for V and 0 bases for J; bases not matched to a gene: 9. CDR3 coding DNA: TGTGCCAGCAGCTTAAGACAGGGGGCTTCCTCCTACTCTGGAAACACCATATATTTT. Protein product: CASSLRQGASSYSGNTIYF.

For the CDR3, the DNA is TGTGCCAGCAGTTTCCAGGGCCTGAATCAGCCCCAGCATTTT. Protein product: CASSFQGLNQPQHF. J is TRBJ1-5 and V is TRBV6-2 or TRBV6-3; D perhaps matches TRBD1 (5 bases). Trimming stripped 4 bases from V and 4 bases from J, with 11 bases between. The CDR3 extends over 14 amino acids. Germline lookup yields CDR1 MNHEY and CDR2 SVGEGT.

The chain links TRBV28 to TRBJ1-1, with D maybe TRBD1 (5 bases). CDR3 size: 16 residues. Germline V gives CDR1 MDHEN, CDR2 SYDVKM. Trimming left V 6 bases short and J 5 bases short, with 22 bases between. The CDR3 spells CASRSPQGVGWTEAFF. The DNA of the CDR3 is TGTGCCAGCAGATCTCCTCAGGGCGTAGGCTGGACTGAAGCTTTCTTT.

The chain has TRBV7-2 and TRBJ1-6; weak D call: TRBD1 (6 bases). Germline values: CDR1 SGHTA, CDR2 FQGNSA. This CDR3 region has 15 residues. V gave up 2 bases and J gave up 7 bases, with 12 bases separating them. CDR3 nucleotide sequence: TGTGCCAGCAGCTTAAGGGGTACAGGGAATTCACCCCTCCACTTT. As protein: CASSLRGTGNSPLHF.

This clonotype occurred once. The CDR3 sequence: CASSSLDRGLYTEAFF. CDR3 coding DNA: TGTGCCAGCAGCTCCTTAGACAGGGGACTTTACACTGAAGCTTTCTTT. The chain has TRBV7-9 and TRBJ1-1, with 8 bases matching TRBD1. Germline V gene lookup returns CDR1 SEHNR and CDR2 FQNEAQ (reference sequence). V shed 4 bases, J shed 3 bases, and the junction held 10 bases outside the gene matches. The CDR3 totals 16 residues.

The chain couples TRBV9 to TRBJ2-5; D gene uncertain. The CDR3 totals 14 residues. V shed 4 bases and J shed 3 bases, with 13 bases lying between them. Per germline, CDR1 SGDLS and CDR2 YYNGEE. CDR3 DNA: TGTGCCAGCAGCCCGCCCTGGGGTGAAGAGACCCAGTACTTC. Its protein is CASSPPWGEETQYF.

The chain combines TRBV28 with TRBJ2-5, with D unclear. The germline V and J ends were trimmed by 5 bases and 4 bases, with 14 bases remaining between them. Germline CDR1 and CDR2: MDHEN and SYDVKM. This CDR3 has 14 amino acids. The DNA for the CDR3 is TGTGCCAGCAGTCCTCGGGTCTTAGGAGAGACCCAGTACTTC. Its protein is CASSPRVLGETQYF.

V usage is TRBV6-2 or TRBV6-3 and J usage is TRBJ2-7, with D maybe TRBD2 (6 bases). Trimming pared 5 bases from V and 4 bases from J, leaving 18 bases between. The CDR3 is 15 residues long. Germline V gene lookup returns CDR1 MNHEY and CDR2 SVGEGT. The CDR3, as DNA: TGTGCCAGCAGTAGCAGCTCGGGAGTCGAATACGAGCAGTACTTC. Amino acid sequence: CASSSSSGVEYEQYF.

The chain combines TRBV19 with TRBJ2-1, with D hard to call. The ends were cut back, 6 bases at V and 6 bases at J, with 6 bases in the middle. This CDR3 spans 11 amino acids. Germline V lookup: CDR1 LNHDA, CDR2 SQIVND (reference sequence). The CDR3 nucleotides are TGTGCCAGTAGACCGTGCAATGAGCAGTTCTTC. Amino acid sequence: CASRPCNEQFF.

This clonotype was found many times. This sequence joins TRBV6-2 or TRBV6-3 and TRBJ2-3; no firm D call. Trimming removed 8 bases from V and 0 bases from J, with 15 bases in between. Germline V gene sequence: CDR1 MNHEY, CDR2 SVGEGT. The CDR3 has 15 residues. The DNA of the CDR3 is TGTGCCAGCGTGTCCCTCCTCGGTAGCACAGATACGCAGTATTTT. This sequence encodes CASVSLLGSTDTQYF.

The rearrangement links TRBV2 to TRBJ2-3, with TRBD2 matching 7 bases. The CDR3 sequence is 16 residues long. With V trimmed by 1 base and J by 3 bases, 7 bases remained unmatched. Germline lookup yields CDR1 SNHLY and CDR2 FYNNEI. CDR3 DNA sequence: TGTGCCAGCAGTGAAGGGGCGGGAGAAGGGACAGATACGCAGTATTTT. This sequence encodes CASSEGAGEGTDTQYF.

This clonotype was detected a few times. The rearrangement joins TRBV7-2 to TRBJ1-1; D is ambiguous. CDR3 length: 14 residues. Germline CDR1 SGHTA, CDR2 FQGNSA. V was pared by 1 base and J by 0 bases, with 6 bases between. The CDR3 is CASSLGSMNTEAFF. The CDR3, as DNA: TGTGCCAGCAGCTTAGGGTCGATGAACACTGAAGCTTTCTTT.

The gene calls are TRBV7-2 and TRBJ1-5; D is unresolved. The CDR3 has 15 amino acids. V was pared by 3 bases and J by 4 bases, with 13 bases between. CDR1 is SGHTA, CDR2 FQGNSA, per germline. This CDR3 reads CASSFSSHDNQPQHF. DNA for the CDR3: TGTGCCAGCAGCTTTAGTAGTCACGATAATCAGCCCCAGCATTTT.

This clonotype turned up a few times. The genes are TRBV28 and TRBJ2-5; D is possibly TRBD1 (5 bases). This CDR3 contains 15 residues. The germline V gene encodes CDR1 MDHEN and CDR2 SYDVKM. V was clipped by 2 bases and J by 1 base, with 11 bases between them. For the CDR3, the DNA is TGTGCCAGCAGTTTAGGGGCCCGACCCCAAGAGACCCAGTACTTC. It specifies CASSLGARPQETQYF.

With respect to this clonotype: Its ends do not fully match the called genes, so a read error is possible. The gene calls are TRBV11-2 and TRBJ2-5; TRBD2 matches 8 bases. Germline lookup yields CDR1 SGHAT and CDR2 FQNNGV. The CDR3 is 15 residues long. The CDR3 region is CASSLELADQETQYF. The CDR3 DNA reads as TGTGCCAGCAGCCTAGAACTAGCGGACCAAGAGACCCAGTACTTC.

The rearrangement uses TRBV6-1 and TRBJ1-4; D gene ambiguous. CDR1 MNHNS and CDR2 SASEGT come from the germline V gene. This CDR3 comprises 11 residues. This chain's CDR3 is CGAAAGEKLFF. DNA for the CDR3: TGTGGAGCAGCGGCCGGGGAAAAACTGTTTTTT.

CDR3 sequence (DNA): TGCAGTGCGCAAAACAGGGATGAGCAGTTCTTC. This encodes CSAQNRDEQFF. V is TRBV20-1 and J is TRBJ2-1; D might be TRBD1 (6 bases). Germline loops: CDR1 DFQATT, CDR2 SNEGSKA (reference sequence). V was cut by 6 bases and J by 8 bases, with 11 bases left in between. CDR3 length: 11 residues.

A few counts support this clonotype. The chain carries TRBV29-1 and TRBJ1-1, with a weak D call TRBD1 (5 bases). Trimming took off 6 bases at V and 4 bases at J, with 12 bases between the two ends. Germline V gene sequence: CDR1 SQVTM, CDR2 ANQGSEA. The CDR3 runs to 12 residues. The CDR3 region is CSVDPGSTEAFF. Written as DNA, the CDR3 is TGCAGCGTCGACCCAGGGAGCACTGAAGCTTTCTTT.